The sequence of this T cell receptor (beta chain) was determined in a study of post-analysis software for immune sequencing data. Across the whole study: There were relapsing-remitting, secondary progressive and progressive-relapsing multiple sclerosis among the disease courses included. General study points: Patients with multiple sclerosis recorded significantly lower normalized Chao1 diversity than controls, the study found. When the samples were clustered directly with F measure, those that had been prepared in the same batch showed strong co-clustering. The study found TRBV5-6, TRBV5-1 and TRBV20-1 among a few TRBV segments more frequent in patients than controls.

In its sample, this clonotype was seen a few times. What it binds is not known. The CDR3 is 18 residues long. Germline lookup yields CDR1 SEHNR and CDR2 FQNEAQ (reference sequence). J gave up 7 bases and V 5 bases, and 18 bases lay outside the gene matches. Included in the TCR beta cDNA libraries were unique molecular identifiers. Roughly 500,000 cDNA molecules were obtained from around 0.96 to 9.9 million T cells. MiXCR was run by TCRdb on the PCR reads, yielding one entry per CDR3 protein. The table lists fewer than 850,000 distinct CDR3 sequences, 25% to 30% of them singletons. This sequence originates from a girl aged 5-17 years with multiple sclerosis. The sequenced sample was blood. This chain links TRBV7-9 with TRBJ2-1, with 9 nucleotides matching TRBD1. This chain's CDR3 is CASSPGTGWLLIGNEQFF. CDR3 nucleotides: TGTGCCAGCAGCCCCGGGACAGGGTGGCTCCTAATAGGGAATGAGCAGTTCTTC. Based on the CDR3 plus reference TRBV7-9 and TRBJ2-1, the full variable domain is DTGVSQNPRHKITKRGQNVTFRCDPISEHNRLYWYRQTLGQGPEFLTYFQNEAQLEKSRLLSDRFSAERPKGSFSTLEIQRTEQGDSAMYLCASSPGTGWLLIGNEQFFGPGTRLTVL.